The present T cell receptor (beta chain) was sequenced within a study of cytomegalovirus exposure and HLA in healthy donors. In the study overall: The Caucasian-associated ancestry cluster held 80% to 90% of a few hundred genotyped donors. Whole-study findings and limits: Differences between HLA loci emerged in a later analysis of TCR association rates, with DRB1 most and HLA-C fewest. The study recorded over 150 TCR beta chains that were cytomegalovirus-associated.

The PCR made use of 60 Vbeta and 13 Jbeta primers. Clones were read by immunoSEQ multiplex PCR, and TCRdb kept only the in-frame ones, dropping some. The table has tens of thousands of clones, 80% to 90% seen once. Comments on this clone: Its target is not known. Different DNA sequences within this sample yield the same CDR3.

Germline-derived CDR1 and CDR2 are MDHEN and SYDVKM. V lost 6 bases, J lost 4 bases, and 13 bases lay in between. CDR3 size: 14 residues. Sequenced material: PBMCs. This TCR came from a woman younger than 45 in good health and CMV-seronegative. J is TRBJ1-5 and V is TRBV28; maybe TRBD1 (6 bases). The CDR3 bases are TGTGCCAGCAGCCCTGGACAGTTTAATCAGCCCCAGCATTTT. The encoded protein is CASSPGQFNQPQHF.